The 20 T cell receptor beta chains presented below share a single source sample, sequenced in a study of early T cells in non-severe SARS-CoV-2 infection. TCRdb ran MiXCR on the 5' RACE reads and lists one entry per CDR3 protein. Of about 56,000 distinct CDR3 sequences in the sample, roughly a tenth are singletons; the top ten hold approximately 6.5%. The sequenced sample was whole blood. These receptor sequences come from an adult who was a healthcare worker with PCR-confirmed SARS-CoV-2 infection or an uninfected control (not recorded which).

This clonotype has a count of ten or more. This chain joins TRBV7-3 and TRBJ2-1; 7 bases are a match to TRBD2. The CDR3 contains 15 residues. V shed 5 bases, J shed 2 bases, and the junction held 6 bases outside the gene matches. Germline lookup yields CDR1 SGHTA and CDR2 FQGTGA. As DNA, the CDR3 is TGTGCCAGCAGCCGCGCGGGAGCTGCCTACAATGAGCAGTTCTTC. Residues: CASSRAGAAYNEQFF.

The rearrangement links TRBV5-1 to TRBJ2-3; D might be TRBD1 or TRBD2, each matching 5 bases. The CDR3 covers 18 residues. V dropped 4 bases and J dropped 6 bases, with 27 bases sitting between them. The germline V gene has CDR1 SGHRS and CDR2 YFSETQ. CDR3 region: CASSPGPGRGAATDTQYF. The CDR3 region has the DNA TGCGCCAGCAGCCCCGGCCCCGGACGAGGGGCTGCGACCGATACGCAGTATTTT.

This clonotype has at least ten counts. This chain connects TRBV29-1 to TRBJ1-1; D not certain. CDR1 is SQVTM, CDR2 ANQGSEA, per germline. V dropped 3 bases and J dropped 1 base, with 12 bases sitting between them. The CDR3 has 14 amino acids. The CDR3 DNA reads TGCAGCGTTGACGGGGTAGACGGGAACACTGAAGCTTTCTTT. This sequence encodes CSVDGVDGNTEAFF.

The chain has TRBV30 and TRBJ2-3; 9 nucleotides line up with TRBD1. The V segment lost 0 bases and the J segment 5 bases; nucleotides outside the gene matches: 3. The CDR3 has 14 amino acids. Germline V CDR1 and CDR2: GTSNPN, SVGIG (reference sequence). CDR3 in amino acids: CAWSVGQGIDTQYF. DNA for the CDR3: TGTGCCTGGAGTGTGGGACAGGGAATAGATACGCAGTATTTT.

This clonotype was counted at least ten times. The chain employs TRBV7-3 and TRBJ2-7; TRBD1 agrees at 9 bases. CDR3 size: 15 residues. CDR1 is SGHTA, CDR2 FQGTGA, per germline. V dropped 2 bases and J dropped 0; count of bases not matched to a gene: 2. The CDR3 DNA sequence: TGTGCCAGCAGCTTAGAGACAGGGGGCTCCTACGAGCAGTACTTC. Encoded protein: CASSLETGGSYEQYF.

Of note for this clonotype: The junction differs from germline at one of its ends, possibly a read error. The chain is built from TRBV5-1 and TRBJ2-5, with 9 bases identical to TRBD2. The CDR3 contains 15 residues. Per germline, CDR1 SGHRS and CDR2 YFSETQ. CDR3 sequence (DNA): TGCGCCAGCAGCCTCCCTAGCGGGGACCAAGGGACCCAGTACTTC. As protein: CASSLPSGDQGTQYF.

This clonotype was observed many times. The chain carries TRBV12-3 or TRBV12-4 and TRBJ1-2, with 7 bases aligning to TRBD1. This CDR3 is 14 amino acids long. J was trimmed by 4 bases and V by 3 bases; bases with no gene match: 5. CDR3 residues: CASSFEGQFYGYTF. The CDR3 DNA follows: TGTGCCAGCAGTTTCGAGGGACAGTTCTATGGCTACACCTTC.

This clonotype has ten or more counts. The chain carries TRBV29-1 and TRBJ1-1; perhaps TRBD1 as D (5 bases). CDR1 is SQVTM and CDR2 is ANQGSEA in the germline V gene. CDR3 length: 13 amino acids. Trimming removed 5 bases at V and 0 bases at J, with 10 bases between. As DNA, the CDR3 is TGCAGCGTTTCGGAACAGGTGAACACTGAAGCTTTCTTT. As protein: CSVSEQVNTEAFF.

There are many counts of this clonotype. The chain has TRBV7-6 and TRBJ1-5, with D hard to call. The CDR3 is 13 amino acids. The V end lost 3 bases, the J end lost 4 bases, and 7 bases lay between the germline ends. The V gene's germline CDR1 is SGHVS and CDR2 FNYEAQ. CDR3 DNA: TGTGCCAGCAGCTTGGCGATAAATCAGCCCCAGCATTTT. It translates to CASSLAINQPQHF.

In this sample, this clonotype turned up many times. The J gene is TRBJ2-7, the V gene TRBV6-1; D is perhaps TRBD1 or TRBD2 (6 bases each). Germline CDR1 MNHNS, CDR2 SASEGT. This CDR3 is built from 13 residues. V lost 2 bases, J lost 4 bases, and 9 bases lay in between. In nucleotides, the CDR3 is TGTGCCAGCAGTGAAAGGGGGGAGTACGAGCAGTACTTC. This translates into CASSERGEYEQYF.

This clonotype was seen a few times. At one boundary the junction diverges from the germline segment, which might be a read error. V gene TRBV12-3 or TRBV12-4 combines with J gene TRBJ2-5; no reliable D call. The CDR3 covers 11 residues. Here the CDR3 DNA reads TGTGCCGGCAGTTCCCAAGAGACCCAGTACTTC. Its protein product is CAGSSQETQYF.

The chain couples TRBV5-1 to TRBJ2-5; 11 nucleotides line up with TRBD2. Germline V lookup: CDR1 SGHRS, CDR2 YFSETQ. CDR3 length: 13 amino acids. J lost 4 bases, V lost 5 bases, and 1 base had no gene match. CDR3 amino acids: CASRGLAGETQYF. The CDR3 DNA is TGCGCCAGCAGAGGACTAGCGGGAGAGACCCAGTACTTC.

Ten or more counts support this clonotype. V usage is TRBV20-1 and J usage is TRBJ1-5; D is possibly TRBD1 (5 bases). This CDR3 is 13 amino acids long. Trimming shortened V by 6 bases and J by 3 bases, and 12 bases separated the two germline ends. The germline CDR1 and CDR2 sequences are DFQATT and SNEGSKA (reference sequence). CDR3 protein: CSAEDTYNQPQHF. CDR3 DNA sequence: TGCAGTGCCGAGGACACCTACAATCAGCCCCAGCATTTT.

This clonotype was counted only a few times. The CDR3 loop is CASTGAEETQYF. The CDR3 nucleotides read TGCGCCAGCACCGGGGCTGAAGAGACCCAGTACTTC. The chain has TRBV10-2 and TRBJ2-5; D is perhaps TRBD1 or TRBD2 (5 bases each). V was clipped by 7 bases and J by 3 bases, with 9 bases between them. CDR1 and CDR2 (germline): WSHSY, SAAADI. The CDR3 extends over 12 amino acids.

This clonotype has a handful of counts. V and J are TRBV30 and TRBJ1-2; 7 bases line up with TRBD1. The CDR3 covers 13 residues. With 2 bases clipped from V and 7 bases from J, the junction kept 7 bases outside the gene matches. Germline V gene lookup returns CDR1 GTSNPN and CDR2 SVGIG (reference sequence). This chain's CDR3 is CAWSPAGGFGYTF. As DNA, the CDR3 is TGTGCCTGGAGTCCTGCAGGGGGATTTGGCTACACCTTC. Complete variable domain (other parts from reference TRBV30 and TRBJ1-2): SQTIHQWPATLVQPVGSPLSLECTVEGTSNPNLYWYRQAAGRGLQLLFYSVGIGQISSEVPQNLSASRPQDRQFILSSKKLLLSDSGFYLCAWSPAGGFGYTFGSGTRLTVV.

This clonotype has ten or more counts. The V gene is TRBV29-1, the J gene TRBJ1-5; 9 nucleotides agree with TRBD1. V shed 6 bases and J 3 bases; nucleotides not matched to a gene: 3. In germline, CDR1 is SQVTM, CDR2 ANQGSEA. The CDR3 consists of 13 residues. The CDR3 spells CSVSQGANQPQHF. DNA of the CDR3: TGCAGCGTATCACAGGGGGCCAATCAGCCCCAGCATTTT.

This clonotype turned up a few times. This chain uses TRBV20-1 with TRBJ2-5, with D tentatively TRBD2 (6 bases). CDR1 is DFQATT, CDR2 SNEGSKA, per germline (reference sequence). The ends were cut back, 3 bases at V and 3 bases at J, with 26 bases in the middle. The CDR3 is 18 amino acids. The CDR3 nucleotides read TGCAGTGCTAGTTCTCTGGCTAGCGCCTCGGGAGAGGAAGAGACCCAGTACTTC. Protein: CSASSLASASGEEETQYF.

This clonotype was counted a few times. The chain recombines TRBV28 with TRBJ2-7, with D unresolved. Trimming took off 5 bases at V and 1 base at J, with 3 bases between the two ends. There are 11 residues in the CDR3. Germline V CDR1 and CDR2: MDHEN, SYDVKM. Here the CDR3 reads CASSRSYEQYF. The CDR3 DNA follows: TGTGCCAGCAGTCGATCCTACGAGCAGTACTTC.

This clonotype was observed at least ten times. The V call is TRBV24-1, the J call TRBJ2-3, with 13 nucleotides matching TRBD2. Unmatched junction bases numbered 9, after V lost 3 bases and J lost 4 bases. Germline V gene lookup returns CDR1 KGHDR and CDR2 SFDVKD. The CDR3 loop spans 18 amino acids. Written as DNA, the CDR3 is TGTGCCACCAGTGATGGTGGACTAGCGGGAGATATGCCAGATACGCAGTATTTT. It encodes CATSDGGLAGDMPDTQYF.

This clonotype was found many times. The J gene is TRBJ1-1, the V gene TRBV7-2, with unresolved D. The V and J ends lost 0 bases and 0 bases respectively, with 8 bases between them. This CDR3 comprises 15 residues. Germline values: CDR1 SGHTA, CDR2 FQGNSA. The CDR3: CASSLARSVNTEAFF. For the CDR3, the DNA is TGTGCCAGCAGCTTAGCGCGCAGCGTGAACACTGAAGCTTTCTTT.